The source of this TCR beta chain is a study of shared clonotypes between healthy human individuals. The study, taken as a whole, reports: Clonotype sharing across donors was expected to vary with sequencing depth. Few donors limited the genetic and exposure-history diversity represented.

Data came from immunoSEQ multiplex PCR; TCRdb stores just in-frame clones and leaves some out. This sample has some 2 million clones, with 95% found just once. Points on this clone: Its antigen is unidentified.

With 7 bases removed from V and 3 bases from J, the gap between germline ends came to 19 bases. There are 15 residues in the CDR3. The germline V gene encodes CDR1 MNHEY and CDR2 SVGAGI. This TCR came from a young man in good health. The rearrangement joins TRBV6-5 to TRBJ2-7, with D hard to call. Sequencing was done on a sample of naive CD4+ T cells sorted from blood. Subset indicated: CD45RA+ positively selected. This chain's CDR3 is CASTSVSRLNYEQYF. CDR3 sequence (DNA): TGTGCCAGCACCTCGGTGAGCCGTCTGAACTACGAGCAGTACTTC.